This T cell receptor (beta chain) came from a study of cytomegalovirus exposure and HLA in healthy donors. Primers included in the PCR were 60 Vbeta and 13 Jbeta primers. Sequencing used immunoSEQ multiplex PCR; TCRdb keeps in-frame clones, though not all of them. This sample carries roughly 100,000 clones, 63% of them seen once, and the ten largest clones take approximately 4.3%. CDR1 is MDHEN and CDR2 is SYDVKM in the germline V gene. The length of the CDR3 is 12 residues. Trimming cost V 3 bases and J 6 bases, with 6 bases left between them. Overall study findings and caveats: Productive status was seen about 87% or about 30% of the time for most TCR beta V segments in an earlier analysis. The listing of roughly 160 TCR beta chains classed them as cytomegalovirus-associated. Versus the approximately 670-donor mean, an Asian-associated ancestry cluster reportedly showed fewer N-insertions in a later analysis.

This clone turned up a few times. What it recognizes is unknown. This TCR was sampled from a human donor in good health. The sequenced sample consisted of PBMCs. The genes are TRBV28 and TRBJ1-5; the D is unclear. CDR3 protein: CASSFLGQPQHF. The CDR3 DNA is TGTGCCAGCAGTTTTCTCGGTCAGCCCCAGCATTTT.